This is a list of T cell receptor beta chains from one sample in a study of identical twins. TCRdb re-analysed the 5' RACE reads in MiXCR, keeping a single row per CDR3 protein. Here the sample spans under 350,000 distinct CDR3 sequences, 9.5% being singletons. Another study also made use of these data, one on yellow fever vaccine responses in identical twins.

Sequenced sample: CD8+ T cells sorted from blood. These receptors were obtained from a woman younger than 30 in good health. Each CDR3 is given with its conserved first and last residue. D genes are given only for firm matches. For some rows the clone size is stated as once, few or many, or as a class when expanded; others skip it.

>TRBJ2-7|TRBV4-2|TRBD1|many
TGTGCCAGCATAGGGACAGGGGGCGAGCAGTACTTC
CASIGTGGEQYF
>TRBJ2-7|TRBV20-1|TRBD2|-
TGCAGTGCTAGAGATCTTGCCGGGACTAGCGGCTACGAGCAGTACTTC
CSARDLAGTSGYEQYF
>TRBJ1-3|TRBV7-9|-|-
TGTGCCAGCAGCTCTCGACAGGAGAGCTCTGGAAACACCATATATTTT
CASSSRQESSGNTIYF
>TRBJ2-2|TRBV11-3|-|-
TGTGCCAGCAGCTTAGTCCGGGGGGCAACCGGGGAGCTGTTTTTT
CASSLVRGATGELFF
>TRBJ1-1|TRBV30|-|medium-sized
TGTGCCCAACTCAGACAGCCTGAGAACACTGAAGCTTTCTTT
CAQLRQPENTEAFF
>TRBJ1-1|TRBV7-9|-|few
TGTGCCACCACCCCGCAAAACACTGAAGCTTTCTTT
CATTPQNTEAFF
>TRBJ2-3|TRBV28|TRBD1|few
TGTGCCAGCGTACGACCGGGACAGCGCACAGATACGCAGTATTTT
CASVRPGQRTDTQYF
>TRBJ2-4|TRBV10-2|-|few
TGCGCCAGCAGTGAGGTGGTAGGGGAAAACATTCAGTACTTC
CASSEVVGENIQYF
>TRBJ1-1|TRBV30|-|few
TGTGCCTGGGGCAAAGTAGTCACTGAAGCTTTCTTT
CAWGKVVTEAFF
>TRBJ2-2|TRBV4-2|-|few
TGTGCCAGCAGCCAAGTTCTGGACAGATCGAACACCGGGGAGCTGTTTTTT
CASSQVLDRSNTGELFF
>TRBJ2-5|TRBV7-6|-|-
TGTGCCAGCAGCTTAAGAGGACAGCAAGAGACCCAGTACTTC
CASSLRGQQETQYF
>TRBJ1-2|TRBV10-3|TRBD1|few
TGTGCCATCCCGGACAGGGGAGGCAATGGCTACACCTTC
CAIPDRGGNGYTF
>TRBJ2-1|TRBV28|TRBD1|few
TGTGCCAGCAGTCGACAGGGTCCTGAAGGGTACAATGAGCAGTTCTTC
CASSRQGPEGYNEQFF